This T cell receptor beta chain was captured in a study of T cell responses to AZD1222 COVID-19 vaccine. Study in general: Pooling was applied to second doses at about 4 or about 12 weeks.

Data came from immunoSEQ multiplex PCR; TCRdb stores just in-frame clones and leaves some out. The table has 120,000 to 150,000 clones, around 91% seen once. A word on this clone: The antigen remains undetermined.

Whole-study results and caveats: Nearly half of the spike-specific TCRs reportedly recognize variant regions that carry no mutations. Among vaccine-associated CD4 TCRs, coverage spanned spike, with dominance at 160-218 and 743-854. Repertoires were collected only later (after the peak T cell response had occurred).

Here the sequenced sample was peripheral blood, taken on day 0 of AZD1222 vaccination. The receptor was derived from an adult in good health.

In nucleotides, the CDR3 is TGTGCCAGAATCTCAAAACCCATTCCGGGCGAGCCCCAGCATTTT. Translation: CARISKPIPGEPQHF. This sequence joins TRBV7-5 and TRBJ1-5. TRBV7-5 is given as a pseudogene. The CDR3 length is 15 residues.